This T cell receptor (beta chain) was retrieved from a study of low-dose radiotherapy and immunotherapy resistance in tumors. The overall study: Each fraction for Cohort 1 was 0.5 Gy, given every 2 weeks, and the total came to 6.5 Gy. Cohort 2 received 1 Gy per fraction every two weeks, totaling 13 Gy over 26 weeks. At a dose of 200 mg/m2, intravenous cyclophosphamide was given every two weeks, one day before radiation and immunotherapy.

This clonotype was observed many times. Looked up from germline, CDR1 is SGHNT and CDR2 is YYREEE (reference sequence). The CDR3 length is 14 residues. Trimming stripped 2 bases from V and 5 bases from J, with 11 bases between. Time point noted: before trial treatment. As their treatment, donors received nivolumab, ipilimumab, aspirin, low-dose cyclophosphamide and low-dose radiotherapy. Primers used for first-strand cDNA, a TRAV- and TRBV-specific set, covered both alpha and beta chains. Both a constant-region primer and a V-primer adapter served to amplify TCRs across roughly 20 PCR cycles. Via MiXCR, TCRdb re-called the reads, giving one row per CDR3 protein. This sample has tens of thousands of distinct CDR3 sequences; roughly a sixth occur once, and the top ten carry less than 3.5%.

This specimen consisted of PBMCs, obtained before treatment. The receptor's source is a male donor with prostate cancer. The rearrangement links TRBV5-4 to TRBJ2-1; D remains unclear. The CDR3 nucleotides are TGTGCCAGCAGCTTTCGTAGCTTTAACAATGAGCAGTTCTTC. This translates into CASSFRSFNNEQFF. The full variable domain, in which reference TRBV5-4 and TRBJ2-1 provide the parts outside the CDR3, is ETGVTQSPTHLIKTRGQQVTLRCSSQSGHNTVSWYQQALGQGPQFIFQYYREEENGRGNFPPRFSGLQFPNYSSELNVNALELDDSALYLCASSFRSFNNEQFFGPGTRLTVL.